This passage covers 14 T cell receptor beta chains from one sample sequenced in a study of cytomegalovirus exposure and HLA in healthy donors. Amplification used 60 Vbeta primers and 13 Jbeta primers. Repertoires were generated with immunoSEQ multiplex PCR, while TCRdb's copy carries only in-frame clones and drops some. This sample has under 150,000 clones, with about 82% found just once. The sequenced sample was PBMCs. The receptors were gathered from a boy younger than 18 in good health and CMV-seronegative.

The J gene is TRBJ1-1, the V gene TRBV7-3; D possibly corresponds to TRBD1 (6 bases). V lost 6 bases and J 4 bases, leaving 9 bases between the germline ends. The CDR3 length is 12 residues. Germline CDR1 and CDR2: SGHTA and FQGTGA. The CDR3 sequence: CASRGALTEAFF. CDR3 in DNA: TGTGCCAGCAGGGGGGCCCTCACTGAAGCTTTCTTT.

J is TRBJ1-1 and V is TRBV10-2, with 8 nucleotides matching TRBD1. Germline loops: CDR1 WSHSY, CDR2 SAAADI. The J segment lost 5 bases and the V segment lost 4 bases, leaving 6 bases of the junction unmatched. The CDR3 consists of 14 residues. In DNA, the CDR3 is TGCGCCAGCAGTGCCGTGGACAGGGTAACTGAAGCTTTCTTT. Translation: CASSAVDRVTEAFF.

V and J are TRBV19 and TRBJ2-2, with TRBD2 matching 9 bases. Germline CDR1 LNHDA, CDR2 SQIVND (reference sequence). The length of the CDR3 is 14 residues. The ends lost 3 bases at V and 7 bases at J; junction bases unmatched: 3. CDR3 bases: TGTGCCAGTAGTATTAGCGGGAGAGGCGGGGAGCTGTTTTTT. Encoded protein: CASSISGRGGELFF.

This clone has a handful of counts. The rearrangement joins TRBV5-1 to TRBJ1-1; tentatively, D is TRBD1 (5 bases). In germline, CDR1 is SGHRS, CDR2 YFSETQ. The CDR3 is 12 residues long. The ends were cut back, 0 bases at V and 10 bases at J, with 10 bases in the middle. The CDR3 sequence is CASSLVGEGAFF. The CDR3 DNA reads TGCGCCAGCAGCTTGGTAGGGGAGGGAGCTTTCTTT.

This rearrangement joins TRBV30 to TRBJ1-1; D uncertain. From germline, CDR1 is GTSNPN and CDR2 SVGIG (reference sequence). This CDR3 contains 12 residues. Deletions cut 2 bases from V and 0 bases from J, with 4 bases between. The CDR3 nucleotides read TGTGCCTGGAGTTTAATGAACACTGAAGCTTTCTTT. As protein: CAWSLMNTEAFF.

V is TRBV7-9 and J is TRBJ1-1; D is unclear. CDR3 length equals 12 residues. In germline, CDR1 is SEHNR, CDR2 FQNEAQ (reference sequence). V lost 0 bases and J lost 8, with 7 bases in between. The CDR3 is CASSLAPGEAFF. The CDR3 nucleotides are TGTGCCAGCAGCTTAGCGCCCGGGGAAGCTTTCTTT.

The chain recombines TRBV5-1 with TRBJ2-5; possible D gene TRBD1, 7 bases. CDR1 is SGHRS and CDR2 is YFSETQ in the germline V gene. V lost 5 bases to trimming and J lost 4 bases, with 18 bases between them. The CDR3 extends over 15 amino acids. CDR3 in DNA: TGCGCCAGCAGATGGGAGGAGGGGGCGTTAGAGACCCAGTACTTC. Translating gives CASRWEEGALETQYF.

The chain recombines TRBV5-1 with TRBJ1-2; D unclear. The CDR3 is made up of 12 amino acids. Per germline, CDR1 SGHRS and CDR2 YFSETQ. V was pared by 0 bases and J by 8 bases, with 8 bases between. CDR3 protein: CASSLGQTGYTF. CDR3 DNA sequence: TGCGCCAGCAGCTTGGGACAAACCGGCTACACCTTC.

A few counts support this clone. The V and J genes are TRBV7-9 and TRBJ1-3; D call uncertain. The V and J ends lost 5 bases and 0 bases respectively, with 11 bases between them. Germline V CDR1 and CDR2: SEHNR, FQNEAQ (reference sequence). This CDR3 spans 15 amino acids. The CDR3 loop is CASSRMLNSGNTIYF. For the CDR3, the DNA is TGTGCCAGCAGCCGCATGCTAAACTCTGGAAACACCATATATTTT.

V usage is TRBV30 and J usage is TRBJ2-1; TRBD2 matches 10 bases. J lost 9 bases, V lost 2 bases, and 19 bases had no gene match. Germline loops: CDR1 GTSNPN, CDR2 SVGIG (reference sequence). This CDR3 is 18 amino acids long. CDR3 nucleotide sequence: TGTGCCTGGAGTTCCGGTAGCGGGAGGACAAGCCGTATGGGTGAGCAGTTCTTC. Its translation is CAWSSGSGRTSRMGEQFF.

The rearrangement joins TRBV30 to TRBJ1-1; D not resolved. This CDR3 contains 14 residues. Trimming left V 5 bases short and J 4 bases short, with 17 bases between. Germline V gene sequence: CDR1 GTSNPN, CDR2 SVGIG (reference sequence). The DNA of the CDR3 is TGTGCCTGGGAAAGTCAGAGCCGGAGCACTGAAGCTTTCTTT. The encoded protein is CAWESQSRSTEAFF.

This chain uses TRBV7-2 with TRBJ2-1, with D perhaps matching TRBD1 (5 bases). Germline CDR1 reads SGHTA; CDR2 reads FQGNSA. This CDR3 spans 12 amino acids. V lost 3 bases and J 9 bases, leaving 9 bases between the germline ends. CDR3 DNA sequence: TGTGCCAGCAGCTTTCAGGGTGCTGAGCAGTTCTTC. Protein: CASSFQGAEQFF.

The chain recombines TRBV28 with TRBJ1-5, with D unclear. The CDR3 runs to 14 residues. The V end lost 6 bases, the J end lost 4 bases, and 13 bases lay between the germline ends. Germline V CDR1 and CDR2: MDHEN, SYDVKM. The CDR3 region is CASRNEGRNQPQHF. The DNA for the CDR3 is TGTGCCAGCAGGAACGAGGGTAGAAATCAGCCCCAGCATTTT.

The chain has TRBV10-3 and TRBJ1-4; TRBD1 agrees at 7 bases. CDR3 length: 15 residues. The V segment lost 10 bases and the J segment 8 bases; nucleotides outside the gene matches: 16. Germline V gene sequence: CDR1 ENHRY, CDR2 SYGVKD. CDR3 nucleotides: TGTGCCAGTAAATACACCGGGACAGTAGGAGAAAAACTGTTTTTT. Translation: CASKYTGTVGEKLFF.